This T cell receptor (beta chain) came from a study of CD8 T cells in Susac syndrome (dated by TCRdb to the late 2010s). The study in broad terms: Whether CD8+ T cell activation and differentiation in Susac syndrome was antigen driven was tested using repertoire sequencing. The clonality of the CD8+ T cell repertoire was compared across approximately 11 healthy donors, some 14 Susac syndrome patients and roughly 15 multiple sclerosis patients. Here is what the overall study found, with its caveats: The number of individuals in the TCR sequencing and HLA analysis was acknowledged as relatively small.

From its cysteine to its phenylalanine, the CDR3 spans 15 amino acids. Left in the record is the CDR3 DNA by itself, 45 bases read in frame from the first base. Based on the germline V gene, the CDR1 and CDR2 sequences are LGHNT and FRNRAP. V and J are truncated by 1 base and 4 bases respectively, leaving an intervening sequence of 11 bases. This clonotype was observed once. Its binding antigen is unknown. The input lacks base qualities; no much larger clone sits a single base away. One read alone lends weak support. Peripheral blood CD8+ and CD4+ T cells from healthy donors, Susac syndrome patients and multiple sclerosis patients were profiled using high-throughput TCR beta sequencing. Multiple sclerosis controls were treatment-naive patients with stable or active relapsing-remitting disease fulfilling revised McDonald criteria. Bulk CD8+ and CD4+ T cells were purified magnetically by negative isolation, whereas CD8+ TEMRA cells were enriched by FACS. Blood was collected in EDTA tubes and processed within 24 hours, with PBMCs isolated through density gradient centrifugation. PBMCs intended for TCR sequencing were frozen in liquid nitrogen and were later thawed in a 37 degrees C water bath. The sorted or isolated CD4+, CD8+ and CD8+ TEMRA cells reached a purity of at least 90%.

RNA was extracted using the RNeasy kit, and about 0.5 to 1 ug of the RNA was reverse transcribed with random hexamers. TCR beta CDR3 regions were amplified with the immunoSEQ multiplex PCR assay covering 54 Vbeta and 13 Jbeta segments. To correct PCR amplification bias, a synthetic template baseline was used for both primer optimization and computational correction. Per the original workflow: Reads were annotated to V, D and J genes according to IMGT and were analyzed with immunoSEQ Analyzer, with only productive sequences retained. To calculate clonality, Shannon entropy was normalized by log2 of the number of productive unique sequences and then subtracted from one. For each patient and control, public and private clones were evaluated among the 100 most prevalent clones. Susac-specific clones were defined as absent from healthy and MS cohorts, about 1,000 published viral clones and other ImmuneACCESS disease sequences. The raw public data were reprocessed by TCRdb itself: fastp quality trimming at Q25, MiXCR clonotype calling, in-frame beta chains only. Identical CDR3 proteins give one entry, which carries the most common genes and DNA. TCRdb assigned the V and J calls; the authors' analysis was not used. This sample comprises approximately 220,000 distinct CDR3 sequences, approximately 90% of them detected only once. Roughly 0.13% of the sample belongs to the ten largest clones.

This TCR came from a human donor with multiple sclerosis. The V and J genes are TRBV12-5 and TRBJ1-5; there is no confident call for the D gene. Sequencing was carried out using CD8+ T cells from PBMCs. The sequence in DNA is TGTGCTAGTGGTTTGGGGCAATTTGGAAATCAGCCCCAGCATTTT. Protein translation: CASGLGQFGNQPQHF.